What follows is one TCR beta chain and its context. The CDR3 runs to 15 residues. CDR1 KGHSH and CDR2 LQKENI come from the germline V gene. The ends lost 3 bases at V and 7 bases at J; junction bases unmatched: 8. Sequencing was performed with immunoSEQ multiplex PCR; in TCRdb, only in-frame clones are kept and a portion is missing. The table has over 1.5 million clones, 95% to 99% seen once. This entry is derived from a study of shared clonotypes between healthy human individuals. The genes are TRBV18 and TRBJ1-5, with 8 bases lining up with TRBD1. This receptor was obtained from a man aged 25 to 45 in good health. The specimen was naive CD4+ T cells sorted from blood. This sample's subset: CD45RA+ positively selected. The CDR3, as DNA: TGTGCCAGCTCACCGGGGCCAGGGGGCGAGCAGCCCCAGCATTTT. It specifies CASSPGPGGEQPQHF.